Below are 18 T cell receptor beta chains sequenced from a single sample in a study of T-cell memory formation after mild COVID-19. MiXCR, run by TCRdb on the 5' RACE reads, gives a single entry per CDR3 protein. This sample yields hundreds of thousands of distinct CDR3 sequences, of which roughly 21% are seen a single time; 7% to 9% belongs to the top ten. The sequenced sample was PBMCs or a T cell subset sorted from them (not recorded which). These receptors came from an adult woman who had mild COVID-19 (a few samples of this study predate the infection). Cell type and time point are not known.

The chain employs TRBV27 and TRBJ1-2; D is possibly TRBD1 (5 bases). The germline V gene encodes CDR1 MNHEY and CDR2 SMNVEV (reference sequence). Trimming took 5 bases from V and 8 from J, leaving 18 bases between them. This CDR3 spans 14 amino acids. In DNA, the CDR3 is TGTGCCAGCAGTCCCATGCGCGGGACTTTGGGCTACACCTTC. Translation gives CASSPMRGTLGYTF.

The chain has TRBV7-9 and TRBJ2-5; 9 bases are a match to TRBD2. The CDR3 consists of 16 residues. V was clipped by 4 bases and J by 0 bases; unmatched bases: 6. Germline V gene data show CDR1 as SEHNR and CDR2 as FQNEAQ (reference sequence). The CDR3 reads CASSSGSGGYQETQYF. As DNA, the CDR3 is TGTGCCAGCAGCTCCGGCAGCGGGGGGTACCAAGAGACCCAGTACTTC.

Only a few counts were recorded for this clonotype. The V and J genes are TRBV5-1 and TRBJ1-2; maybe TRBD1 (5 bases). The CDR3 is 11 residues long. The germline V gene has CDR1 SGHRS and CDR2 YFSETQ. The V and J ends lost 1 base and 8 bases respectively, with 6 bases between them. The CDR3 is CASSLQGGYTF. As DNA, the CDR3 is TGCGCCAGCAGCTTGCAGGGAGGCTACACCTTC.

This chain links TRBV2 with TRBJ2-7, with 8 bases identical to TRBD2. Germline trimming cut 10 bases from V and 1 base from J; bases unmatched to any gene: 3. This CDR3 is built from 12 residues. The V gene's germline CDR1 is SNHLY and CDR2 FYNNEI. CDR3: CATQRESYEQYF. The CDR3 nucleotides read TGTGCCACCCAGCGGGAGTCCTACGAGCAGTACTTC.

The V gene is TRBV4-2, the J gene TRBJ2-5; no reliable D call. The CDR3 is 14 amino acids. The V end lost 0 bases, the J end lost 3 bases, and 8 bases lay between the germline ends. CDR1 and CDR2 (germline): LGHNA, YNFKEQ. CDR3 loop: CASSQEEVKETQYF. The CDR3 bases are TGTGCCAGCAGCCAAGAAGAGGTTAAAGAGACCCAGTACTTC.

This clonotype was detected only once. The J gene is TRBJ2-5, the V gene TRBV15, with D perhaps matching TRBD2 (6 bases). Germline CDR1 LNHNV, CDR2 YYDKDF (reference sequence). V lost 5 bases, J lost 1 base, and 11 bases lay in between. There are 14 residues in the CDR3. CDR3 in amino acids: CATSSGDLQETQYF. Here the CDR3 DNA reads TGTGCCACCAGCTCGGGGGACCTCCAAGAGACCCAGTACTTC.

In this sample, this clonotype turned up a few times. The J gene is TRBJ2-7, the V gene TRBV28; a possible D gene is TRBD2 (7 bases). This CDR3 contains 15 residues. Trimming stripped 6 bases from V and 2 bases from J, with 17 bases between. Germline CDR1 and CDR2: MDHEN and SYDVKM. The DNA for the CDR3 is TGTGCCAGCAGGCGAGACGCGGGGGCTCCCTACGAGCAGTACTTC. Protein: CASRRDAGAPYEQYF.

V gene TRBV29-1 combines with J gene TRBJ1-2; weak D call: TRBD1 (6 bases). This CDR3 has 14 amino acids. The germline V and J ends were trimmed by 7 bases and 3 bases, with 18 bases remaining between them. Germline V gives CDR1 SQVTM, CDR2 ANQGSEA. CDR3 in DNA: TGCAGCGCCGACGGGATACAGGGCTACTATGGCTACACCTTC. This gives the protein CSADGIQGYYGYTF.

The gene calls are TRBV7-9 and TRBJ1-2; 7 nucleotides line up with TRBD1. V shed 5 bases and J 4 bases; nucleotides not matched to a gene: 10. The CDR3 spans 15 residues. CDR1 and CDR2 (germline): SEHNR, FQNEAQ (reference sequence). The CDR3 region is CASSTRDRSFYGYTF. The DNA for the CDR3 is TGTGCCAGCAGCACGCGGGACAGATCTTTCTATGGCTACACCTTC.

This clonotype was detected only a few times. DNA of the CDR3: TGCAGTGCCTCGCAGGGGGGGGTCTACGAGCAGTACTTC. Protein sequence: CSASQGGVYEQYF. V and J are TRBV20-1 and TRBJ2-7, with D perhaps matching TRBD1 or TRBD2 (7 bases each). There are 13 residues in the CDR3. With 6 bases removed from V and 3 bases from J, the gap between germline ends came to 15 bases. From germline, CDR1 is DFQATT and CDR2 SNEGSKA (reference sequence).

V is TRBV19 and J is TRBJ1-2, with 9 bases that match TRBD1. Germline CDR1 reads LNHDA; CDR2 reads SQIVND (reference sequence). Trimming took 4 bases from V and 2 from J; bases not matched to a gene: 5. This CDR3 contains 15 residues. CDR3 bases: TGTGCCAGTAGTAGGGACAGGGTTGGAAACTATGGCTACACCTTC. Its translation is CASSRDRVGNYGYTF. Based on the CDR3 plus reference TRBV19 and TRBJ1-2, the full variable domain is DGGITQSPKYLFRKEGQNVTLSCEQNLNHDAMYWYRQDPGQGLRLIYYSQIVNDFQKGDIAEGYSVSREKKESFPLTVTSAQKNPTAFYLCASSRDRVGNYGYTFGSGTRLTVV.

The V call is TRBV12-5, the J call TRBJ2-7; the D is unclear. The CDR3 sequence is 17 residues long. With 2 bases removed from V and 0 bases from J, the gap between germline ends came to 17 bases. Per germline, CDR1 LGHNT and CDR2 FRNRAP. The CDR3 DNA is TGTGCTAGTGGTTTGTCATCTACACGGACGAGCTCCTACGAGCAGTACTTC. This sequence encodes CASGLSSTRTSSYEQYF. The whole variable domain, remainder taken from reference TRBV12-5 and TRBJ2-7, is DARVTQTPRHKVTEMGQEVTMRCQPILGHNTVFWYRQTMMQGLELLAYFRNRAPLDDSGMPKDRFSAEMPDATLATLKIQPSEPRDSAVYFCASGLSSTRTSSYEQYFGPGTRLTVT.

The chain employs TRBV7-2 and TRBJ2-1; D ambiguous. Looked up from germline, CDR1 is SGHTA and CDR2 is FQGNSA. Deletions cut 1 base from V and 5 bases from J, with 15 bases between. The CDR3 covers 16 residues. The CDR3 spells CASSLDAARQNNEQFF. Written as DNA, the CDR3 is TGTGCCAGCAGCTTAGATGCGGCCCGTCAAAACAATGAGCAGTTCTTC.

In this sample, this clonotype turned up many times. The chain links TRBV9 to TRBJ1-1; TRBD1 agrees at 7 bases. The CDR3 is 13 amino acids. The V gene's germline CDR1 is SGDLS and CDR2 YYNGEE. Trimming took 4 bases from V and 3 from J; bases not matched to a gene: 3. The CDR3 coding sequence is TGTGCCAGCAGCTTGGGGACAGACACTGAAGCTTTCTTT. It specifies CASSLGTDTEAFF.

V gene TRBV5-1 combines with J gene TRBJ2-2; D gene uncertain. The germline V and J ends were trimmed by 5 bases and 5 bases, with 4 bases remaining between them. CDR1 is SGHRS, CDR2 YFSETQ, per germline. This CDR3 spans 11 amino acids. This CDR3 is CASRQTGELFF. CDR3 bases: TGCGCCAGCAGACAAACCGGGGAGCTGTTTTTT.

This clonotype was counted a few times. The J gene is TRBJ1-2, the V gene TRBV6-5; D is uncertain. The CDR3 loop spans 14 amino acids. V shed 7 bases and J shed 3 bases, with 15 bases lying between them. Germline-derived CDR1 and CDR2 are MNHEY and SVGAGI. The CDR3 protein is CASNKYGIHYGYTF. CDR3 in DNA: TGTGCCAGCAATAAATACGGGATCCACTATGGCTACACCTTC.

CDR3 sequence (DNA): TGTGCCAGCAGTTTAATGACTGGGGGGGAGACCCAGTACTTC. This sequence encodes CASSLMTGGETQYF. The rearrangement links TRBV12-3 or TRBV12-4 to TRBJ2-5, with D tentatively TRBD2 (6 bases). The germline V and J ends were trimmed by 2 bases and 5 bases, with 12 bases remaining between them. The CDR3 covers 14 residues.

V is TRBV2 and J is TRBJ2-7, with D perhaps given as TRBD1 or TRBD2 (5 bases each). The CDR3 runs 14 residues. Per germline, CDR1 SNHLY and CDR2 FYNNEI. Trimming left V 5 bases short and J 3 bases short, with 14 bases between. CDR3 nucleotides: TGTGCCAGCAGTATAGGGGAGAAAAACTACGAGCAGTACTTC. This gives the protein CASSIGEKNYEQYF.